Here is one TCR beta chain with its context. The sample is drawn from a study of identical twins. MiXCR, applied by TCRdb to the 5' RACE reads, yields one record per CDR3 protein. The sample has some 760,000 distinct CDR3 sequences, over 15% seen once. Germline V gene data show CDR1 as SNHLY and CDR2 as FYNNEI. The CDR3 length is 12 residues. V was cut by 1 base and J by 11 bases, with 9 bases left in between. This sample also appeared in a second study, on T cells expressing NK-cell markers.

This rearrangement joins TRBV2 to TRBJ2-1, with unresolved D. Specimen: PBMCs. This sequence originates from a woman aged 18 to 35 in good health. CDR3 residues: CASSEGVYKQFF. The CDR3 DNA reads TGTGCCAGCAGTGAAGGGGTCTATAAGCAGTTCTTC.